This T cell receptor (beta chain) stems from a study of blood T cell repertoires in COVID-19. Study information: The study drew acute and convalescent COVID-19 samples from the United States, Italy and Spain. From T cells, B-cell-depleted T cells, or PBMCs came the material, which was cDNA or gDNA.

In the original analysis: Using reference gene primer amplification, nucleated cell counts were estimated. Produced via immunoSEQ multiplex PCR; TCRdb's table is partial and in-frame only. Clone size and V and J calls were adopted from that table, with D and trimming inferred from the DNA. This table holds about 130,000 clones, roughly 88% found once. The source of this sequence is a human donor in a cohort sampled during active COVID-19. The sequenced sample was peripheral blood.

The CDR3 spells CAWSVSRVLREKLFF. The CDR3 nucleotides read TGTGCCTGGAGTGTCAGTCGGGTCTTGAGGGAAAAACTGTTTTTT. The rearrangement uses TRBV30 and TRBJ1-4; D not certain. Trimming took off 0 bases at V and 8 bases at J, with 16 bases between the two ends. Germline CDR1 reads GTSNPN; CDR2 reads SVGIG (reference sequence). The CDR3 extends over 15 amino acids. The full variable domain, rest sourced from reference TRBV30 and TRBJ1-4, is SQTIHQWPATLVQPVGSPLSLECTVEGTSNPNLYWYRQAAGRGLQLLFYSVGIGQISSEVPQNLSASRPQDRQFILSSKKLLLSDSGFYLCAWSVSRVLREKLFFGSGTQLSVL.